This T cell receptor (beta chain) was recorded in a study of T cell responses to AZD1222 COVID-19 vaccine. Study-level information: Pooling was applied to second doses at about 4 or about 12 weeks. Study-wide results and limits: Increased Spike-specific TCR breadth and depth were observed after two AZD1222 doses. Seropositive at baseline were only a handful of AZD1222 recipients. Across spike, vaccine-associated CD4 TCRs were found, dominant at 160-218 and 743-854.

Data came from immunoSEQ multiplex PCR; TCRdb stores just in-frame clones and leaves some out. The sample contains 120,000 or so clones, 92% of which appear only once. On this clone itself: The antigen is not known.

The length of the CDR3 is 15 residues. Trimming cost V 4 bases and J 1 base, with 11 bases left between them. CDR1 and CDR2 (germline): LGHDT, YNNKEL (reference sequence). This chain connects TRBV3-1 (or the pseudogene TRBV3-2) to TRBJ1-3, with D tentatively TRBD1 (5 bases). This sample comprised peripheral blood, obtained on day 0 of AZD1222 vaccination. This receptor was obtained from an adult in good health. In nucleotides, the CDR3 is TGTGCCAGCAGCCGGGGGAGGCCATCTGGAAACACCATATATTTT. It translates to CASSRGRPSGNTIYF.